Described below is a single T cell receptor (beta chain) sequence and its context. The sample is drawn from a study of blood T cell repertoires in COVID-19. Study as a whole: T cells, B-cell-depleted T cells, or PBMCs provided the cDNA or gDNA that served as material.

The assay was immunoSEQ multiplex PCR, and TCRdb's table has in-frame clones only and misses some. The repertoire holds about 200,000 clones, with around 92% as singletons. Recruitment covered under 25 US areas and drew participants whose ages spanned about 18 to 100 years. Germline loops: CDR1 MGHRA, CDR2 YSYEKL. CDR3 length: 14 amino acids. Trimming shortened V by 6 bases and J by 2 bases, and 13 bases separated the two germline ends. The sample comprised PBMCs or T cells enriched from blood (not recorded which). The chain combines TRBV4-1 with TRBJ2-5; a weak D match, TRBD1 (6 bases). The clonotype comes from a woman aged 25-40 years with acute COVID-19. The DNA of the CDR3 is TGCGCCAGCAGAAATACCCAGGGGCAAGAGACCCAGTACTTC. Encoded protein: CASRNTQGQETQYF.